The source of this TCR beta chain is a study of spatial heterogeneity in lung cancer. Deletions cut 2 bases from V and 11 bases from J, with 12 bases between. The CDR3 extends over 12 amino acids. CDR1 is MNHEY and CDR2 is SVGEGT in the germline V gene. Documented time point: blood at routine non-recurrence follow-up after resection. TCRdb re-derived calls from the 5' RACE reads in MiXCR, one entry per CDR3 protein. The table lists 95,000 to 120,000 distinct CDR3 sequences, 11% of them singletons. Ten or more counts support this clonotype. This TCR came from a female donor with early-stage non-small cell lung cancer. This chain joins TRBV6-2 or TRBV6-3 and TRBJ1-1, with D maybe TRBD1 (5 bases). The source was PBMCs, collected at follow-up. Here the CDR3 reads CASSYQGIEAFF. CDR3 coding DNA: TGTGCCAGCAGTTACCAGGGAATTGAGGCTTTCTTT.